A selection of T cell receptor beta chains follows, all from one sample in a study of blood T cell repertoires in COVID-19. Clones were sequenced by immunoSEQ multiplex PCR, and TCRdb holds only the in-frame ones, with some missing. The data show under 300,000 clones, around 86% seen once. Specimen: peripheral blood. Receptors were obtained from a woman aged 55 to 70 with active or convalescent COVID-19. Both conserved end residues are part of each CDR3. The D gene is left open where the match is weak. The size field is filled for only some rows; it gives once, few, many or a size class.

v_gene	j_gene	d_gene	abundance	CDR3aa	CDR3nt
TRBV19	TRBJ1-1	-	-	CASSTGNTEAFF	TGTGCCAGTAGTACAGGGAACACTGAAGCTTTCTTT
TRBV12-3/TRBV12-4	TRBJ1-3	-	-	CASSLTAGNTIYF	TGTGCCAGCAGTTTAACAGCTGGAAACACCATATATTTT
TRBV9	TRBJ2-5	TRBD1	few	CASSVGRQGAVRETQYF	TGTGCCAGCAGCGTGGGGAGACAGGGGGCAGTTCGAGAGACCCAGTACTTC
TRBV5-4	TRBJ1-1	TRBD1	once	CASRPNRGQLVAFF	TGTGCCAGCAGGCCCAACAGGGGGCAATTAGTAGCTTTCTTT
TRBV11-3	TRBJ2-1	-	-	CASSLESLGNNEQFF	TGTGCCAGCAGCTTAGAGTCACTAGGGAACAATGAGCAGTTCTTC
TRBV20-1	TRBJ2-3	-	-	CSASEASGTQYF	TGCAGTGCTAGTGAGGCCTCCGGGACGCAGTATTTT
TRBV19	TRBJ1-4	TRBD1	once	CASNQGQLNEKLFF	TGTGCCAGCAACCAGGGACAGCTTAATGAAAAACTGTTTTTT
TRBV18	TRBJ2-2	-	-	CASSPQMISDTGELFF	TGTGCCAGCTCACCGCAAATGATTTCGGACACCGGGGAGCTGTTTTTT
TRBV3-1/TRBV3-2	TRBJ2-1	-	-	CASSHPLARSYNEQFF	TGTGCCAGCAGCCATCCTCTAGCAAGGTCCTACAATGAGCAGTTCTTC
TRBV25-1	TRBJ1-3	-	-	CASAPAGGLRRGNTIYF	TGTGCCTCCGCCCCTGCTGGGGGACTGAGACGTGGAAACACCATATATTTT
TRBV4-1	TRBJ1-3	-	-	CASSQDLYEGRRNTIYF	TGCGCCAGCAGCCAAGATTTGTATGAGGGCAGGAGAAACACCATATATTTT
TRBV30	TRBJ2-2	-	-	CAWSQGRPGELFF	TGTGCCTGGAGTCAGGGTCGTCCCGGGGAGCTGTTTTTT
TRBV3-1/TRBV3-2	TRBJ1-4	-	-	CASSQAAGLNEKLFF	TGTGCCAGCAGCCAAGCCGCAGGGCTTAATGAAAAACTGTTTTTT
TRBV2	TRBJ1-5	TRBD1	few	CASREPGQGYQPQHF	TGTGCCAGCAGAGAACCGGGACAGGGGTACCAGCCCCAGCATTTT
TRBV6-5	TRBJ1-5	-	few	CASTYEWSGAGQPQHF	TGTGCCAGCACTTACGAATGGAGCGGGGCAGGACAGCCCCAGCATTTT
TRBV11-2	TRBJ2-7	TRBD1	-	CASSLGQAGGYEQYF	TGTGCCAGCAGCTTAGGCCAGGCAGGGGGCTACGAGCAGTACTTC
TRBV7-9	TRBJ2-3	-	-	CASSLVFRGDTDTQYF	TGTGCCAGCAGCTTAGTCTTCAGGGGCGACACAGATACGCAGTATTTT
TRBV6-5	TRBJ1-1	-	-	CASSPKDSWNTEAFF	TGTGCCAGCAGTCCTAAAGACAGCTGGAACACTGAAGCTTTCTTT